The 15 T cell receptor beta chains below were found in one sample sequenced in a study of TET2 disruption in CD19-targeted CAR T cells. Treatment indicated: autologous CTL019 cells: CD19 CAR with 4-1BB and CD3 zeta domains. Produced via immunoSEQ multiplex PCR; TCRdb's table is partial and in-frame only. The sample yields about 26,000 clones, of which the top ten take up under 2.5%. These TCRs' antigens remain unknown. The source material was CD8- CAR+ T cells sorted from cultured blood T cells, sampled for CD19 CAR T cell therapy. Subset indicated: CD8-negative CAR-positive T cells from the infusion product. Source of these receptors: a man in his 70s with chronic lymphocytic leukemia.

A remark on this clone: The observed sequence ends 3 residues before the CDR3 terminus, with the missing tail filled in from the germline J gene. This chain joins TRBV20-1 and TRBJ2-3, with D perhaps TRBD1 (5 bases). Germline V gives CDR1 DFQATT, CDR2 SNEGSKA (reference sequence). The CDR3 consists of 14 residues. Deletions cut 0 bases from V and 0 bases from J, with 7 bases between. The covered CDR3 bases are TGCAGTGCTAGAGATAGGGGAAGCACAGATACG. Translated, it gives CSARDRGSTDT. Given in full, the CDR3 is CSARDRGSTDTQYF.

On this clone: The missing CDR3 end, 3 residues past where the read stops, is filled in from the germline J gene. V gene TRBV20-1 combines with J gene TRBJ2-3; 8 positions match TRBD2. In germline, CDR1 is DFQATT, CDR2 SNEGSKA (reference sequence). The CDR3 sequence is 15 residues long. With 6 bases clipped from V and 1 base from J, the junction kept 9 bases outside the gene matches. CDR3 loop: CSAPGVAGRTDTQYF. CDR3 DNA (partial): TGCAGTGCGCCGGGGGTAGCGGGGCGCACAGATACG.

Notes on this clone: The CDR3 extends 3 residues past the end of the read, so its final part is completed from the germline J gene. This chain connects TRBV6-1 to TRBJ2-7, with 9 nucleotides matching TRBD1. The J segment lost 6 bases and the V segment lost 3 bases, leaving 9 bases of the junction unmatched. Germline V gene data show CDR1 as MNHNS and CDR2 as SASEGT. CDR3 length: 15 amino acids. CDR3 in amino acids: CASSERTGVHGEQYF. The sequenced CDR3 bases are TGTGCCAGCAGTGAGCGGACAGGGGTTCACGGCGAG.

CDR3 DNA (partial): TGTGCCAGCAGCACTAGGTGGGAGACC. It specifies CASSTRWET. In full, the CDR3 reads CASSTRWETQYF. The chain carries TRBV14 and TRBJ2-5; TRBD2 is a possible D gene (5 bases). The read terminates 3 residues before the CDR3 end, so the remaining end is supplied by the germline J gene. The CDR3 runs to 12 residues. Germline CDR1 SGHDN, CDR2 FVKESK. Trimming removed 5 bases at V and 5 bases at J, with 9 bases between.

On this clone: Read coverage stops 3 residues before the CDR3 terminus; the germline J gene supplies the remainder. The J gene is TRBJ2-5, the V gene TRBV28; D not resolved. The V end lost 4 bases, the J end lost 4 bases, and 13 bases lay between the germline ends. The CDR3 length is 14 residues. The germline V gene has CDR1 MDHEN and CDR2 SYDVKM. The part of the CDR3 DNA that was read is TGTGCCAGCAGTTCCCACGGTGCAGGAGAGACC. Amino acid sequence: CASSSHGAGET. In full, the CDR3 reads CASSSHGAGETQYF.

The CDR3: CASPSGYRAGEQFF. The part of the CDR3 DNA that was read is TGTGCCAGCCCCTCAGGGTATAGAGCGGGTGAG. The chain is built from TRBV5-6 and TRBJ2-1; D perhaps matches TRBD2 (6 bases). The missing CDR3 end, 3 residues past where the read stops, is filled in from the germline J gene. Germline V gene data show CDR1 as SGHDT and CDR2 as YYEEEE. V shed 7 bases and J shed 9 bases, with 20 bases lying between them. The CDR3 has 14 residues.

With regard to this clone: Read data end 3 residues before the CDR3 end; the end is taken from the germline J gene. This sequence joins TRBV10-3 and TRBJ1-5; 8 nucleotides agree with TRBD1. Germline V gives CDR1 ENHRY, CDR2 SYGVKD. After removal of 6 bases from V and 3 bases from J, the junction contained 4 bases not matched to a gene. CDR3 length: 14 amino acids. This chain's CDR3 is CAIRGQDTNQPQHF. Incomplete CDR3 DNA: TGTGCCATCAGGGGACAGGACACCAATCAGCCC.

Remarks on this clone: The CDR3 goes on 3 residues after the read ends, and that part is filled in from the germline J gene. The J gene is TRBJ1-5, the V gene TRBV5-1; D perhaps matches TRBD1 (5 bases). Germline CDR1 SGHRS, CDR2 YFSETQ. Trimming pared 0 bases from V and 9 bases from J, leaving 10 bases between. This CDR3 is built from 13 residues. Incomplete CDR3 DNA: TGCGCCAGCAGCTTGGAGGCGGGGGGGCCC. It translates to CASSLEAGGP. The entire CDR3 reads CASSLEAGGPQHF.

Concerning this clone: The read ends 3 residues before the CDR3 terminus; that terminus is restored from the germline J gene. This chain uses TRBV7-3 with TRBJ1-2; 9 nucleotides align to TRBD1. The CDR3 runs to 15 residues. Germline V gene data show CDR1 as SGHTA and CDR2 as FQGTGA. The DNA read from the CDR3 is TGTGCCAGCAGCTACCTGCCGGGACAGGGTTACGAC. It is translated as CASSYLPGQGYD. Given in full, the CDR3 is CASSYLPGQGYDYTF.

As regards this clone: The read is 3 residues too short to cover the CDR3 end, so that end is filled in from the germline J gene. V is TRBV29-1 and J is TRBJ1-2; maybe TRBD1 (5 bases). CDR3 length: 14 amino acids. Germline lookup yields CDR1 SQVTM and CDR2 ANQGSEA. V was cut by 2 bases and J by 3 bases, with 13 bases left in between. The CDR3 loop reads CSVELGREDYGYTF. The CDR3 DNA, read in part, is TGCAGCGTTGAACTTGGCAGGGAAGACTATGGC. The entire variable domain, with the rest obtained from reference TRBV29-1 and TRBJ1-2, is as follows: SAVISQKPSRDICQRGTSLTIQCQVDSQVTMMFWYRQQPGQSLTLIATANQGSEATYESGFVIDKFPISRPNLTFSTLTVSNMSPEDSSIYLCSVELGREDYGYTFGSGTRLTVV.

Partial CDR3 DNA: TGCAGTGCTAGGAGGCAGGGGAACCCCCCCTACGAG. Its protein product is CSARRQGNPPYE. The whole CDR3 protein is CSARRQGNPPYEQYF. This rearrangement joins TRBV20-1 to TRBJ2-7, with D possibly being TRBD1 (6 bases). The read ends 3 residues shy of where the CDR3 ends; the end is completed using the germline J gene. With 3 bases removed from V and 2 bases from J, the gap between germline ends came to 17 bases. This CDR3 is built from 15 residues. The germline V gene has CDR1 DFQATT and CDR2 SNEGSKA (reference sequence).

A note on this clone: Read coverage stops 3 residues before the CDR3 terminus; the germline J gene supplies the remainder. The chain carries TRBV6-2 or TRBV6-3 and TRBJ2-5, with 8 bases matching TRBD1. The CDR3 loop spans 13 amino acids. The V gene's germline CDR1 is MNHEY and CDR2 SVGEGT. Trimming took 6 bases from V and 2 from J; bases not matched to a gene: 2. Partial CDR3 DNA: TGTGCCAGCAGAGGACAGGGACAAGAGACC. This sequence encodes CASRGQGQET. The entire CDR3 is CASRGQGQETQYF.

Turning to this clone: The read halts 3 residues ahead of the CDR3 end, with the missing end drawn from the germline J gene. The chain employs TRBV5-1 and TRBJ2-4; perhaps TRBD1 as D (5 bases). This CDR3 comprises 13 residues. The germline CDR1 and CDR2 sequences are SGHRS and YFSETQ. CDR3 DNA (partial): TGCGCCAGCAGCTTGTATGAGGACAATAGT. Amino acids: CASSLYEDNS. Given in full, the CDR3 is CASSLYEDNSQYF.

Details on this clone: Read coverage stops 3 residues before the CDR3 terminus; the germline J gene supplies the remainder. V and J are TRBV19 and TRBJ2-1, with TRBD1 matching over 9 bases. The CDR3 length is 15 residues. Germline V gene data show CDR1 as LNHDA and CDR2 as SQIVND (reference sequence). With V trimmed by 5 bases and J by 0 bases, 2 bases remained unmatched. The CDR3 loop reads CASSVTGGSYNEQFF. CDR3 DNA, as far as it was read: TGTGCCAGTAGTGTGACAGGGGGCTCCTACAATGAG.

As to this clone: The read terminates 3 residues ahead of where the CDR3 ends, so the germline J gene completes it. The chain uses TRBV20-1 and TRBJ1-1; D possibly corresponds to TRBD1 (5 bases). Per germline, CDR1 DFQATT and CDR2 SNEGSKA (reference sequence). This CDR3 region has 13 residues. V shed 3 bases and J shed 7 bases, with 15 bases lying between them. CDR3 in amino acids: CSARAPGGGEAFF. The CDR3 DNA, read in part, is TGCAGTGCTAGGGCCCCGGGCGGGGGTGAA.